The 5 T cell receptor beta chains presented below share a single source sample, sequenced in a study of molecular identifiers for immune sequencing clone quantification. A single record per CDR3 protein comes from TCRdb applying MiXCR to the PCR reads. The sample lists around 470,000 distinct CDR3 sequences; about 25% were seen once. The specimen sequenced was naive CD8+ T cells from blood, with Jurkat cell RNA spiked in. Subset described: FACS-sorted CD8+CD4-CCR7+CD45RA+ naive T cells. These receptors were taken from a human donor in good health. Some libraries in this study had Jurkat cell RNA spiked in.

The V and J genes are TRBV18 and TRBJ2-3, with D maybe TRBD1 (6 bases). The CDR3 covers 16 residues. Germline loops: CDR1 KGHSH, CDR2 LQKENI. The germline V and J ends were trimmed by 0 bases and 4 bases, with 14 bases remaining between them. CDR3 in amino acids: CASSPPLGTNADTQYF. CDR3 in DNA: TGTGCCAGCTCACCACCTCTCGGGACAAACGCAGATACGCAGTATTTT.

This clonotype was recorded at least ten times. J is TRBJ2-2 and V is TRBV29-1; D is undetermined. The CDR3 is 11 residues long. V was shortened by 5 bases and J by 3 bases, with 4 bases between the two germline ends. Looked up from germline, CDR1 is SQVTM and CDR2 is ANQGSEA. The CDR3 reads CSVLDTGELFF. CDR3 DNA sequence: TGCAGCGTTCTTGACACCGGGGAGCTGTTTTTT.

A remark on this clonotype: This sequence may be a read error, since a much larger clone differs from it by one base. The chain employs TRBV7-3 and TRBJ2-3; 9 bases are a match to TRBD2. Germline CDR1 reads SGHTA; CDR2 reads FQGTGA. The CDR3 consists of 15 residues. For the CDR3, the DNA is TGTGCCAGCAGCTTAGTACTAGCGGGCACAGGTACGCAGTATTTT. It codes for CASSLVLAGTGTQYF.

This clonotype has a count of ten or more. The V and J genes are TRBV5-1 and TRBJ2-3; no clear D. V dropped 4 bases and J dropped 0 bases, with 15 bases sitting between them. The CDR3 is 16 amino acids. CDR1 is SGHRS and CDR2 is YFSETQ in the germline V gene. This CDR3 is CASSPDLVRSTDTQYF. CDR3 nucleotides: TGCGCCAGCAGCCCGGATCTAGTACGGAGCACAGATACGCAGTATTTT.

In its sample, this clonotype was seen a few times. This sequence joins TRBV15 and TRBJ2-5; TRBD1 aligns across 9 bases. V shed 0 bases, J shed 6 bases, and the junction held 5 bases outside the gene matches. Germline CDR1 reads LNHNV; CDR2 reads YYDKDF (reference sequence). The CDR3 length is 15 residues. CDR3 residues: CATSRDLDRGKTQYF. In DNA form, the CDR3 reads TGTGCCACCAGCAGAGATTTGGACAGGGGAAAGACCCAGTACTTC.